This entry features one T cell receptor beta chain sequence. This table comes from immunoSEQ multiplex PCR, and its TCRdb copy is limited to in-frame clones, with some not included. The sample includes tens of thousands of clones, more than 70% of them seen just once. Between the trimmed V and J ends, which lost 4 bases and 4 bases, there was a span of 8 bases. CDR1 and CDR2 from the germline V gene are LGHNA and YSLEER. The CDR3 is 13 residues long. This entry comes from a study of OX40 agonist ivuxolimab in advanced cancers. About the study: Participants, around 80% male, averaged about 59 years of age, ranging from roughly 20 to 79.

The sequence was obtained from an adult with an advanced solid tumor such as melanoma, head and neck, liver or kidney cancer. Source: CD4+ or CD8+ T cells sorted from blood, taken in a trial of the OX40 agonist ivuxolimab. The V and J genes are TRBV4-3 and TRBJ1-5; D gene ambiguous. Written as DNA, the CDR3 is TGCGCCAGCAGCCCTCAGATGAATCAGCCCCAGCATTTT. Translation gives CASSPQMNQPQHF.